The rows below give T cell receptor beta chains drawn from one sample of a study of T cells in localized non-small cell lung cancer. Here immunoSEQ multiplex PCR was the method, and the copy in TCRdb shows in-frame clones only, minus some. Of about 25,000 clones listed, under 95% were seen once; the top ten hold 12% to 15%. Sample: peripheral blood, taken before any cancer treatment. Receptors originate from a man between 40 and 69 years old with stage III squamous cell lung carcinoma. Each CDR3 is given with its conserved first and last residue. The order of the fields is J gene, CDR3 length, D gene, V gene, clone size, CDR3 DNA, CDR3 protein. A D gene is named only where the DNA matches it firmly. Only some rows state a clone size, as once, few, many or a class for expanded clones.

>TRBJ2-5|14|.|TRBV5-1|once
TGCGCCAGCAGCTTGGATAGACTAGAAGAGACCCAGTACTTC
CASSLDRLEETQYF
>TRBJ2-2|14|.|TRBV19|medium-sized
TGTGCCAGTAGTATACAGCGGGACACCGGGGAGCTGTTTTTT
CASSIQRDTGELFF
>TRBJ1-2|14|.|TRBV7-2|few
TGTGCCAGCAGCCTCATTCAAGCTAACTATGGCTACACCTTC
CASSLIQANYGYTF
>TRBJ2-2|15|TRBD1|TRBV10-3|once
TGTGCCATCAGTTGGGGACAGGGGTCCACCGGGGAGCTGTTTTTT
CAISWGQGSTGELFF
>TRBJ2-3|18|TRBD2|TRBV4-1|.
TGCGCCAGCAGCCCTAGTAGCGGGGGGGCCCCGGCCTCAGATACGCAGTATTTT
CASSPSSGGAPASDTQYF
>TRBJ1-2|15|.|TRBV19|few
TGTGCCAGTAGTGACACACGGCTCAGGAACTATGGCTACACCTTC
CASSDTRLRNYGYTF
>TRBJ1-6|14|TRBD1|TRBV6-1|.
TGTGCCAGCAGTGAAGGACAGGGGAGGTCACCCCTCCACTTT
CASSEGQGRSPLHF
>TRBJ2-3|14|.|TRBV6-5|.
TGTGCCAGCAGTTACTTGGCTAACACAGATACGCAGTATTTT
CASSYLANTDTQYF
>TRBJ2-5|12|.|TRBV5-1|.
TGCGCCAGCATCCTATGGTCGGAGACCCAGTACTTC
CASILWSETQYF
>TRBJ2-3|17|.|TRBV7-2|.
TGTGCCAGCAGCTTTATGCTGGAGAGTACTAGCACAGATACGCAGTATTTT
CASSFMLESTSTDTQYF
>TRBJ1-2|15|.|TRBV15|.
TGTGCCACCAGCAGAGATCGGGGCAGGGTCGGTGGCTACACCTTC
CATSRDRGRVGGYTF
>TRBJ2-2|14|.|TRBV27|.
TGTGCCAGCAGTTTGAGGGCAACCACCGGGGAGCTGTTTTTT
CASSLRATTGELFF
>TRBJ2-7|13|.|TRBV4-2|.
TGTGCCAGCAGCCAAGATTTAGCGTACGAGCAGTACTTC
CASSQDLAYEQYF
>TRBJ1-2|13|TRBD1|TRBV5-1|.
TGCGCCAGCAGCGAGACAGGGAGCTATGGCTACACCTTC
CASSETGSYGYTF
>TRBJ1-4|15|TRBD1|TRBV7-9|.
TGTGCCAGCAGCCTGGACAGGGGGGCGAATGAAAAACTGTTTTTT
CASSLDRGANEKLFF
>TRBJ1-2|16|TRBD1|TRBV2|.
TGTGCCAGCAGATTAACAGGGGGCGTAAATGACTATGGCTACACCTTC
CASRLTGGVNDYGYTF
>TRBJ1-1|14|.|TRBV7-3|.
TGTGCCAGCAGCTTAGATCCGGGGCAGGCTGAAGCTTTCTTT
CASSLDPGQAEAFF
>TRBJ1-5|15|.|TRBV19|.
TGTGCCAGTAGGGCTACCCGGACAGCCAATCAGCCCCAGCATTTT
CASRATRTANQPQHF
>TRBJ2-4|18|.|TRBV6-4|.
TGTGCCAGCAGTGACTCGAGATTACAGGGTCGGACCAAAAACATTCAGTACTTC
CASSDSRLQGRTKNIQYF
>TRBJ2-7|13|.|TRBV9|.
TGTGCCAGCAGCGTAGGCAGTAGCTACGAGCAGTACTTC
CASSVGSSYEQYF
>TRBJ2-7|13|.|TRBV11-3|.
TGTGCCAGCAGCCCGACTGAAGCCTACGAGCAGTACTTC
CASSPTEAYEQYF
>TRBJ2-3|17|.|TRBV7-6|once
TGTGCCAGCAGCTTAATTTCCGGTGCCAGGGCCGCAGATACGCAGTATTTT
CASSLISGARAADTQYF
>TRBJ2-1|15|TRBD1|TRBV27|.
TGTGCCAGCAGTTTTGGGGCAGGGGGCCTGAGAGAGCAGTTCTTC
CASSFGAGGLREQFF
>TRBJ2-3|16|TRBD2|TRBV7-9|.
TGTGCCAGCAGCTTACCAGGACTAGCGGGAAGAGATACGCAGTATTTT
CASSLPGLAGRDTQYF